This T cell receptor beta chain originates from a study of response to subunit inactivated influenza vaccine. MiXCR, applied by TCRdb to the RT-PCR reads, yields one record per CDR3 protein. Among approximately 520,000 distinct CDR3 sequences listed, about 25% were seen once. Study observations and caveats: Authors proposed each seasonal influenza vaccination draws in few new T cells.

This clonotype came up a few times. Its antigen is unknown. The clonotype was recovered from a man aged 50-59 years who received an inactivated influenza vaccine. The source was CD4+ T cells sorted from PBMCs, collected 5 to 6 days after vaccination.

The CDR3 is CASSPTTGHGGNTEAFF. In nucleotides, the CDR3 is TGTGCCAGCAGCCCTACGACAGGGCATGGGGGGAACACTGAAGCTTTCTTT. The rearrangement uses TRBV7-9 and TRBJ1-1; 7 positions agree with TRBD1. The V gene's germline CDR1 is SEHNR and CDR2 FQNEAQ (reference sequence). V shed 5 bases, J shed 1 base, and the junction held 13 bases outside the gene matches. This CDR3 comprises 17 residues. Using reference TRBV7-9 and TRBJ1-1 for the parts outside the CDR3, the full variable domain is DTGVSQNPRHKITKRGQNVTFRCDPISEHNRLYWYRQTLGQGPEFLTYFQNEAQLEKSRLLSDRFSAERPKGSFSTLEIQRTEQGDSAMYLCASSPTTGHGGNTEAFFGQGTRLTVV.